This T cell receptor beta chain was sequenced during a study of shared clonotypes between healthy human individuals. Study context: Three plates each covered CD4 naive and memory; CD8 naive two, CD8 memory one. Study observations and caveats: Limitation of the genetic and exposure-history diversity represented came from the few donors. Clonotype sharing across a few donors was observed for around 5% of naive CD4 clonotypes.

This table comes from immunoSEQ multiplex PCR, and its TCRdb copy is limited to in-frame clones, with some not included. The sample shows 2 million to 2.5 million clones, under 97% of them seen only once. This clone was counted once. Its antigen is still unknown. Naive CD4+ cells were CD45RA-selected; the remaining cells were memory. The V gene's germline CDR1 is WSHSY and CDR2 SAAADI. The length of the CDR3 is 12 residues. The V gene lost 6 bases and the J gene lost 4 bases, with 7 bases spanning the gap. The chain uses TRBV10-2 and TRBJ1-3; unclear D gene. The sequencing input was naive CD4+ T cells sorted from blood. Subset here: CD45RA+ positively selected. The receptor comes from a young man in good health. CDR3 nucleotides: TGCGCCAGCAGCAACCTAGGAAACACCATATATTTT. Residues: CASSNLGNTIYF.